This TCR beta chain comes out of a study of blood T cell repertoires in COVID-19. Data came from immunoSEQ multiplex PCR; TCRdb stores just in-frame clones and leaves some out. The table has tens of thousands of clones, approximately 86% seen once; the top ten hold 1% to 1.5%. The length of the CDR3 is 14 residues. The V gene's germline CDR1 is MNHNS and CDR2 SASEGT. On this clone itself: An end of the junction differs from the germline gene, which may be a read error.

The sequenced sample was peripheral blood. The chain couples TRBV6-1 to TRBJ1-5; D unclear. This TCR was sampled from a man aged 55 to 69 with acute or convalescent COVID-19. CDR3 amino acids: CASSDKWSGITMNF. CDR3 bases: TGTGCCAGCAGTGATAAGTGGTCGGGAATTACAATGAATTTT.